The clone carrying this T cell receptor (beta chain) was picked up a small number of times. The antigen is undetermined. The CDR3 loop spans 16 amino acids. V lost 3 bases to trimming and J lost 6 bases, with 18 bases between them. Germline loops: CDR1 MNHNS, CDR2 SASEGT. Generated by immunoSEQ multiplex PCR, the TCRdb table keeps only in-frame clones and is missing some. The table includes more than 45,000 clones, more than 65% detected once. This sample is drawn from a study of vaccination effects on CD4 cells after COVID-19. General study findings and limits: Clones arising from infection and from vaccination showed marked clonal contraction late after vaccination. Few convalescent patients, and no early post-infection timepoints, were available to the study.

With the ViraFEST assay, the study expanded antigen-specific CD4+ T cells using viral peptide pools, then sequenced them. With roughly nine days of culture completed, CD4+ T cells were isolated. From March to December 2020, the person had a SARS-CoV-2 infection that was confirmed by PCR. On both days 3 and 7, half of the culture medium was replaced with IL-2 medium. This chain connects TRBV6-1 to TRBJ2-1; D not resolved. Source: CD4+ T cells from PBMCs cultured with HIV peptides, taken before COVID-19 vaccination. Subset specified: HIV-1 Nef peptide pool negative control/reference culture. The clonotype originates from a human donor who had a prior SARS-CoV-2 infection. The CDR3 here is CASSENPNIPGNEQFF. The CDR3 region has the DNA TGTGCCAGCAGTGAGAACCCGAATATCCCCGGCAATGAGCAGTTCTTC.